Following are 20 T cell receptor beta chains from one sample sequenced in a study of identical twins. TCRdb used MiXCR to reprocess the 5' RACE reads, holding one entry per CDR3 protein. Among around 250,000 distinct CDR3 sequences, 5.5% to 7% were seen once, and the ten largest hold approximately 3.6%. These same records also appear under a second study, on yellow fever vaccine responses in identical twins.

The sample was memory (CD45RO+) T cells sorted from blood. All receptors come from a woman aged 18 to 35 in good health.

Ten or more counts support this clonotype. The genes are TRBV11-2 and TRBJ1-1; TRBD1 is a possible D gene (6 bases). CDR3 length equals 13 residues. With 3 bases removed from V and 11 bases from J, the gap between germline ends came to 16 bases. From germline, CDR1 is SGHAT and CDR2 FQNNGV. The CDR3 reads CASSLGGGQSAFF. CDR3 nucleotides: TGTGCCAGCAGCTTGGGAGGGGGTCAATCGGCTTTCTTT.

This clonotype has ten or more counts. This rearrangement joins TRBV4-2 to TRBJ2-3, with D perhaps TRBD1 (5 bases). Trimming stripped 0 bases from V and 0 bases from J, with 10 bases between. The germline V gene encodes CDR1 LGHNA and CDR2 YNFKEQ. The CDR3 contains 16 residues. DNA for the CDR3: TGTGCCAGCAGCCAAGATAAGGGGCACAGCACAGATACGCAGTATTTT. It translates to CASSQDKGHSTDTQYF.

The J gene is TRBJ1-3, the V gene TRBV29-1; D is undetermined. This CDR3 has 12 amino acids. The germline V gene has CDR1 SQVTM and CDR2 ANQGSEA. V shed 5 bases and J shed 0 bases, with 5 bases lying between them. Written as DNA, the CDR3 is TGCAGCGTTAGACACTCTGGAAACACCATATATTTT. It encodes CSVRHSGNTIYF. The variable domain in full, with the rest retrieved from reference TRBV29-1 and TRBJ1-3, is SAVISQKPSRDICQRGTSLTIQCQVDSQVTMMFWYRQQPGQSLTLIATANQGSEATYESGFVIDKFPISRPNLTFSTLTVSNMSPEDSSIYLCSVRHSGNTIYFGEGSWLTVV.

The gene calls are TRBV4-1 and TRBJ2-3; 9 bases align to TRBD1. V was pared by 6 bases and J by 2 bases, with 9 bases of the junction left unmatched. CDR1 and CDR2 (germline): MGHRA, YSYEKL. There are 16 residues in the CDR3. CDR3 protein: CASSAGTGKLTDTQYF. Written as DNA, the CDR3 is TGCGCCAGCAGTGCCGGGACAGGGAAACTCACAGATACGCAGTATTTT.

This clonotype has at least ten counts. The V call is TRBV5-1, the J call TRBJ2-2; no clear D. Trimming pared 1 base from V and 0 bases from J, leaving 7 bases between. The CDR3 runs to 15 residues. Germline lookup yields CDR1 SGHRS and CDR2 YFSETQ. The CDR3 here is CASSLFGANTGELFF. CDR3 sequence (DNA): TGCGCCAGCAGCTTGTTCGGAGCGAACACCGGGGAGCTGTTTTTT.

This clonotype was picked up a small number of times. The V and J genes are TRBV10-3 and TRBJ2-5; 9 positions agree with TRBD1. Trimming at V came to 4 bases and at J to 2 bases, leaving 8 bases not matched to a gene. From germline, CDR1 is ENHRY and CDR2 SYGVKD. This CDR3 is built from 16 residues. The CDR3 bases are TGTGCCATCAGTGGACCCGGGACAGGGCATCAAGAGACCCAGTACTTC. It specifies CAISGPGTGHQETQYF.

This clonotype showed up just a few times. The chain uses TRBV5-1 and TRBJ2-5, with TRBD2 identical over 8 bases. CDR1 and CDR2 from the germline V gene are SGHRS and YFSETQ. Trimming at V came to 4 bases and at J to 3 bases, leaving 5 bases not matched to a gene. The CDR3 covers 14 residues. The CDR3 sequence: CASSRAGEKETQYF. CDR3 coding DNA: TGCGCCAGCAGCCGAGCGGGGGAAAAAGAGACCCAGTACTTC.

This clonotype was detected many times. This chain connects TRBV20-1 to TRBJ1-1; 7 bases map to TRBD1. J lost 0 bases, V lost 6 bases, and 7 bases had no gene match. This CDR3 comprises 14 residues. CDR1 is DFQATT, CDR2 SNEGSKA, per germline (reference sequence). CDR3 sequence (DNA): TGCAGTGCCCCCAACACAGGGGTGAACACTGAAGCTTTCTTT. Amino acid sequence: CSAPNTGVNTEAFF.

This clonotype was detected a few times. The chain links TRBV5-1 to TRBJ2-7; 12 bases align to TRBD2. Germline V gives CDR1 SGHRS, CDR2 YFSETQ. V was pared by 4 bases and J by 3 bases, with 2 bases of the junction left unmatched. There are 14 residues in the CDR3. CDR3: CASSQLAGGYEQYF. The CDR3 DNA is TGCGCCAGCAGCCAACTAGCGGGAGGCTACGAGCAGTACTTC.

Ten or more counts support this clonotype. V and J are TRBV9 and TRBJ2-5; D is perhaps TRBD2 (6 bases). V was trimmed by 2 bases and J by 1 base, leaving 9 bases between them. Looked up from germline, CDR1 is SGDLS and CDR2 is YYNGEE. The CDR3 is 14 residues long. The CDR3 sequence is CASSVGGGQETQYF. The DNA for the CDR3 is TGTGCCAGCAGCGTTGGGGGAGGCCAAGAGACCCAGTACTTC.

The rearrangement joins TRBV28 to TRBJ2-6; TRBD1 agrees at 12 bases. V lost 4 bases to trimming and J lost 0 bases; unmatched junction nucleotides: 10. Germline-derived CDR1 and CDR2 are MDHEN and SYDVKM. The CDR3 covers 20 residues. The CDR3 DNA reads as TGTGCCAGCAGTTCCGCCGGGACAGGGGGCTGGGGCTCTGGGGCCAACGTCCTGACTTTC. This sequence encodes CASSSAGTGGWGSGANVLTF.

This clonotype was recorded many times. The V gene is TRBV29-1, the J gene TRBJ2-7; D remains ambiguous. Trimming removed 0 bases from V and 0 bases from J, with 12 bases in between. The CDR3 spans 15 residues. Germline assignment: CDR1 SQVTM and CDR2 ANQGSEA. The chain's CDR3 is CSVEEGRQDSYEQYF. The CDR3 DNA reads TGCAGCGTTGAAGAGGGCAGGCAGGACTCCTACGAGCAGTACTTC.

This clonotype has only a few counts. Here the CDR3 DNA reads TGCGCCCCGGGCCCCGTGGCTAATGAGCAGTTCTTC. Translated: CAPGPVANEQFF. The chain combines TRBV20-1 with TRBJ2-1, with D uncertain. CDR1 and CDR2 (germline): DFQATT, SNEGSKA (reference sequence). This CDR3 spans 12 amino acids.

DNA for the CDR3: TGTGCCAGCAGCGCACAGGGCGCTGGGGCCAACGTCCTGACTTTC. It codes for CASSAQGAGANVLTF. V usage is TRBV3-1 and J usage is TRBJ2-6, with a weak D call TRBD1 (6 bases). The V end lost 5 bases, the J end lost 2 bases, and 10 bases lay between the germline ends. CDR3 length: 15 residues. Per germline, CDR1 LGHDT and CDR2 YNNKEL (reference sequence).

The table lists this clonotype with many counts. The chain employs TRBV12-3 or TRBV12-4 and TRBJ1-4, with a weak D call TRBD1 (6 bases). This CDR3 is built from 17 residues. CDR3 amino acids: CASSRGVLIGTNEKLFF. CDR3 coding DNA: TGTGCTTCAAGTCGTGGGGTCTTAATCGGGACAAATGAAAAACTGTTTTTT.

This clonotype was recorded a few times. This chain joins TRBV11-2 and TRBJ2-3, with 8 bases aligning to TRBD1. The V and J ends lost 1 base and 3 bases, in that order; junction bases with no gene match: 9. The CDR3 is 17 amino acids. Germline assignment: CDR1 SGHAT and CDR2 FQNNGV. This CDR3 is CASSLGVGQGATDTQYF. CDR3 sequence (DNA): TGTGCCAGCAGCTTAGGTGTGGGGCAGGGGGCAACAGATACGCAGTATTTT.

The V gene is TRBV6-1, the J gene TRBJ2-5; D gene unclear. Germline V gene data show CDR1 as MNHNS and CDR2 as SASEGT. The CDR3 runs 13 residues. V lost 6 bases and J 0 bases, leaving 8 bases between the germline ends. The CDR3: CASSRPNQETQYF. CDR3 DNA: TGTGCCAGCAGCCGACCCAACCAAGAGACCCAGTACTTC.

This clonotype was observed at least ten times. The genes are TRBV2 and TRBJ1-2, with 10 bases identical to TRBD1. The germline gives CDR1 SNHLY, CDR2 FYNNEI. V shed 9 bases and J 5 bases; nucleotides not matched to a gene: 12. The CDR3 consists of 15 residues. The CDR3: CASTARTGGDYGYTF. Here the CDR3 DNA reads TGTGCCAGTACTGCTAGGACAGGGGGAGATTATGGCTACACCTTC.

A few counts support this clonotype. The rearrangement uses TRBV24-1 and TRBJ2-3, with TRBD1 identical over 7 bases. Unmatched junction bases numbered 2, after V lost 3 bases and J lost 3 bases. The CDR3 loop spans 14 amino acids. Germline assignment: CDR1 KGHDR and CDR2 SFDVKD. The CDR3 loop reads CATSDETGTDTQYF. The DNA for the CDR3 is TGTGCCACCAGTGATGAGACAGGGACAGATACGCAGTATTTT.

This clonotype has just a few counts. V usage is TRBV6-2 or TRBV6-3 and J usage is TRBJ2-1; 12 bases are shared with TRBD2. V shed 6 bases and J 2 bases; nucleotides not matched to a gene: 8. The germline V gene encodes CDR1 MNHEY and CDR2 SVGEGT. This CDR3 region has 17 residues. CDR3 in DNA: TGTGCCAGCAGGCCAGGGACTAGCGGGTCCGCCTACAATGAGCAGTTCTTC. This codes for CASRPGTSGSAYNEQFF.